The rows below give T cell receptor beta chains drawn from one sample of a study of T cell responses to AZD1222 COVID-19 vaccine. Generated by immunoSEQ multiplex PCR, the TCRdb table keeps only in-frame clones and is missing some. The sample holds roughly 100,000 clones, 90% to 95% seen once. The sequences come from peripheral blood, collected 28 days after the second AZD1222 dose. All receptors come from an adult who received the AZD1222 COVID-19 vaccine. Both conserved end residues are part of each CDR3.

v_gene: TRBV20-1; CDR3aa: CSASQGNEQFF
v_gene: TRBV10-3; CDR3aa: CAISPPTSGRVADTQYF
v_gene: TRBV5-1; CDR3aa: CASSAGLTPSTNEKLFF
v_gene: TRBV28; CDR3aa: CASTTSGVRQYF
v_gene: TRBV19; CDR3aa: CASSPLLGWATEAFF
v_gene: TRBV12-3/TRBV12-4; CDR3aa: CASSLRQPYEQYF
v_gene: TRBV19; CDR3aa: CASSSPSGSSTGELFF
v_gene: TRBV5-4; CDR3aa: CASSRDRGLYGYTF
v_gene: TRBV7-9; CDR3aa: CASSPGKGGYNEQFF
v_gene: TRBV29-1; CDR3aa: CSVRDRLGGEQYF